Sequencing of this T cell receptor (beta chain) was carried out in a study of shared clonotypes between healthy human individuals. Findings and caveats of the study: Naive subsets generally exceeded memory subsets in estimated richness.

Some clones are missing from TCRdb's copy, which holds only in-frame ones; the method was immunoSEQ multiplex PCR. The sample holds about 1.1 million clones, 70% to 85% seen once. Concerning this clone: No antigen is known for it.

Per germline, CDR1 LNHDA and CDR2 SQIVND (reference sequence). The CDR3 totals 16 residues. Trimming removed 7 bases at V and 4 bases at J, with 22 bases between. The sequenced sample was memory CD4+ T cells from PBMCs. Subset denoted: CD45RA-negative fraction. This rearrangement joins TRBV19 to TRBJ1-2; possibly TRBD1 for D (6 bases). This sequence was found in a young man in good health. Some clones in this sample may be carry-over from other donors' samples. The CDR3 nucleotides read TGTGCCAGTATCCCCAGCCAATCGGACAGAACCTATGGCTACACCTTC. Residues: CASIPSQSDRTYGYTF.